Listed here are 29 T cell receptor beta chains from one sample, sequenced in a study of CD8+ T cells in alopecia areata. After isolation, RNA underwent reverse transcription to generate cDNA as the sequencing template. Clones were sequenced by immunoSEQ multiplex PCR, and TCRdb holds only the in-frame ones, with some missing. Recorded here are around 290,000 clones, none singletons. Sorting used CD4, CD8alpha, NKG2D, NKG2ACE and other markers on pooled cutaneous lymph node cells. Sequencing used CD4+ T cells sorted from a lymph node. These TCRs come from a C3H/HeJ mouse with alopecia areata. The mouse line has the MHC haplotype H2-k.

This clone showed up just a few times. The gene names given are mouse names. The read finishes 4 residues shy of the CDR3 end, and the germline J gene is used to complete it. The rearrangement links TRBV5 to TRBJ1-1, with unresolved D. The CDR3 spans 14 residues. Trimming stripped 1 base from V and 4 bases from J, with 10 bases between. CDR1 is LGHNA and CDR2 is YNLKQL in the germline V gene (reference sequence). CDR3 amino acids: CASSQVAEGTEVFF. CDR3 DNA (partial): TGTGCCAGCAGCCAAGTGGCGGAGGGCACA.

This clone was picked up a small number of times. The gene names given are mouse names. The CDR3: CASSLGGLDTGQLYF. CDR3 DNA (partial): TGTGCCAGCAGTCTGGGGGGGCTCGACACCGGG. This sequence joins TRBV13-3 and TRBJ2-2; TRBD2 matches 10 bases. The read halts 4 residues ahead of the CDR3 end, with the missing end drawn from the germline J gene. V was pared by 4 bases and J by 3 bases, with 3 bases of the junction left unmatched. The V gene's germline CDR1 is NNHDY and CDR2 SYVADS. The CDR3 is 15 residues long.

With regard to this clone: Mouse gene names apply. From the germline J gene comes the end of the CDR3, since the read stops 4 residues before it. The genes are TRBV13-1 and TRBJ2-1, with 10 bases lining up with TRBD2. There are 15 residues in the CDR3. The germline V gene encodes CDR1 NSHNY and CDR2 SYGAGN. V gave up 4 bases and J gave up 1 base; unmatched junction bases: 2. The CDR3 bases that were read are TGTGCCAGCAGTAAGGGACTGGGGAACTATGCT. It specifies CASSKGLGNYA. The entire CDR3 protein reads CASSKGLGNYAEQFF.

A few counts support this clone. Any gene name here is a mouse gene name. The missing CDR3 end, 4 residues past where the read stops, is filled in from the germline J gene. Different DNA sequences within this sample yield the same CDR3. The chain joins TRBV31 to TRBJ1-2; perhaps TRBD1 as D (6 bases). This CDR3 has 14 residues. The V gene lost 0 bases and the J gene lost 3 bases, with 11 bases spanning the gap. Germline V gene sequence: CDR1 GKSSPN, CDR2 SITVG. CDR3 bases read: TGTGCCTGGAGTCTCCGGGGGGCGGACTCC. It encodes CAWSLRGADS. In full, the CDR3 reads CAWSLRGADSDYTF. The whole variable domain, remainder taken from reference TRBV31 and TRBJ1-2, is AQTIHQWPVAEIKAVGSPLSLGCTIKGKSSPNLYWYWQATGGTLQQLFYSITVGQVESVVQLNLSASRPKDDQFILSTEKLLLSHSGFYLCAWSLRGADSDYTFGSGTRLLVI.

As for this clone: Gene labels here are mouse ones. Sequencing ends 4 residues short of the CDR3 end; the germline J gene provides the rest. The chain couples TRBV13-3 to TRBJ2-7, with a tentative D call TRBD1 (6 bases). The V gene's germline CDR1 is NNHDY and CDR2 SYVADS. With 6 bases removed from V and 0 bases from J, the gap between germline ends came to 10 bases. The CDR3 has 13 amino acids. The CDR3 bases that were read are TGTGCCAGCACCAGGGGCCACTCCTAT. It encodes CASTRGHSY. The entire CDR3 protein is CASTRGHSYEQYF.

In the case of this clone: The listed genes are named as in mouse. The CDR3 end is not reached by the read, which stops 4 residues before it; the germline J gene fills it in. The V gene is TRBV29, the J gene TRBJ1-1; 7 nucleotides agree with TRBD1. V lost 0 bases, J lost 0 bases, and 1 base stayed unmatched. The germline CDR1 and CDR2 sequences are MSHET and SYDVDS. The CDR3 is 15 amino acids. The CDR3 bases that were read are TGTGCTAGCAGTTTATCGACAGGGCCAAACACA. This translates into CASSLSTGPNT. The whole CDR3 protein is CASSLSTGPNTEVFF.

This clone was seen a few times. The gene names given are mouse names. The covered CDR3 bases are TGTGCCTGGAGAGGGACAGGGGGCGGCTCC. Its translation is CAWRGTGGGS. The entire CDR3 protein reads CAWRGTGGGSDYTF. The rearrangement uses TRBV31 and TRBJ1-2; 12 bases match TRBD1. The read gets to within 4 residues of the CDR3 end, and the germline J gene fills in the rest. CDR3 length equals 14 residues. V gave up 3 bases and J gave up 4 bases; unmatched junction bases: 3. Germline loops: CDR1 GKSSPN, CDR2 SITVG.

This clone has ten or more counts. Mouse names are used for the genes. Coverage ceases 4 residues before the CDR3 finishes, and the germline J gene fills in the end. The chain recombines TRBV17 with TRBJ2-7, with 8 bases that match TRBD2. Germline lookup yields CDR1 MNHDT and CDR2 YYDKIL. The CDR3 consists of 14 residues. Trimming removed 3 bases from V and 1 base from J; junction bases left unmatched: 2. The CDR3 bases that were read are TGTGCTAGCAGTAGGAACTGGGGGTCCTAT. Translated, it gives CASSRNWGSY. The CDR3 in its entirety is CASSRNWGSYEQYF.

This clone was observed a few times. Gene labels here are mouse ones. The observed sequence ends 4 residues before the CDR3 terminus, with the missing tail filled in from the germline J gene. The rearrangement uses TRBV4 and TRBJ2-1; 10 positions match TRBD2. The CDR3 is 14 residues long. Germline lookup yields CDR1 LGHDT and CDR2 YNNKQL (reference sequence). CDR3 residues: CASSLGGRWAEQFF. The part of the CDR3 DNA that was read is TGTGCCAGCAGCCTGGGGGGGCGCTGGGCT.

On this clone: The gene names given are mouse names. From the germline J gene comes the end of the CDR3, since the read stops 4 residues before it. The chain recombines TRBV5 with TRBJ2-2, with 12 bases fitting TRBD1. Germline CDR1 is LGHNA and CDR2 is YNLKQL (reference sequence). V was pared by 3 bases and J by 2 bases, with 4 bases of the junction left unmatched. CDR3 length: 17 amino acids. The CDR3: CASSQSGTGGNTGQLYF. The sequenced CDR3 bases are TGTGCCAGCAGCCAGTCCGGGACAGGGGGCAACACCGGG.

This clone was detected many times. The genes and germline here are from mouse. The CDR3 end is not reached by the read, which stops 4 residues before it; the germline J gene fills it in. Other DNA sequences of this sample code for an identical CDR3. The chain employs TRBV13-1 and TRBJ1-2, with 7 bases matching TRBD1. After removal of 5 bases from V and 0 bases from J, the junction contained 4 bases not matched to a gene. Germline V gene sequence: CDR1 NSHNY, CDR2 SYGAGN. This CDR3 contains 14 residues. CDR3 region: CASSRDSANSDYTF. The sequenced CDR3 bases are TGTGCCAGCAGCCGGGACAGTGCAAACTCC.

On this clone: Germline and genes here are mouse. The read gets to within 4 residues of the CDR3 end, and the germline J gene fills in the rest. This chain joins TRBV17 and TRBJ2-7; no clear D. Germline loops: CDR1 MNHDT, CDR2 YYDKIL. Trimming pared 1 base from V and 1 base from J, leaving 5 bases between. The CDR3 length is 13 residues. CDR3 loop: CASSRGQSYEQYF. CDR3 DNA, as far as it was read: TGTGCTAGCAGTAGAGGACAATCCTAT.

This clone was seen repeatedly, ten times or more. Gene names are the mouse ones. CDR3 protein: CASSRAVGGYYAEQFF. The sequenced CDR3 bases are TGTGCTAGCAGTAGAGCGGTTGGGGGGTACTATGCT. The V and J genes are TRBV17 and TRBJ2-1; 7 nucleotides match TRBD2. The CDR3 goes on 4 residues after the read ends, and that part is filled in from the germline J gene. Germline assignment: CDR1 MNHDT and CDR2 YYDKIL. CDR3 length: 16 amino acids. V lost 1 base to trimming and J lost 2 bases; unmatched junction nucleotides: 5.

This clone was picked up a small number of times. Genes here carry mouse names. The covered CDR3 bases are TGTGCCAGCAGAACCCCCAGGGATGCT. Translation gives CASRTPRDA. The whole CDR3 region reads CASRTPRDAEQFF. The V call is TRBV19, the J call TRBJ2-1; tentative D call: TRBD1 (5 bases). The CDR3 end falls 4 residues outside the read, so it is completed with the germline J gene. Between the trimmed V and J ends, which lost 5 bases and 5 bases, there was a span of 11 bases. The CDR3 runs 13 residues. CDR1 and CDR2 (germline): FNHDT, SITEND (reference sequence).

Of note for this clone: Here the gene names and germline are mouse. CDR3: CASSDSGGGNTGQLYF. The DNA read from the CDR3 is TGTGCCAGCAGTGATTCTGGGGGGGGGAACACCGGG. This chain connects TRBV13-1 to TRBJ2-2, with 9 bases fitting TRBD2. The read ends 4 residues before the CDR3 terminus; that terminus is restored from the germline J gene. The germline V gene encodes CDR1 NSHNY and CDR2 SYGAGN. There are 16 residues in the CDR3. Germline trimming cut 1 base from V and 2 bases from J; bases unmatched to any gene: 3.

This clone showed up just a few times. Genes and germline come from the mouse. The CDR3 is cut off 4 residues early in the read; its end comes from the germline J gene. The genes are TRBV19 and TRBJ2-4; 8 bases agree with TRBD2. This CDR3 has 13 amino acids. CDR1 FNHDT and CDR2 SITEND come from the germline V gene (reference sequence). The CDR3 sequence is CASSRDWKNTLYF. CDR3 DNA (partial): TGTGCCAGCAGCCGGGACTGGAAAAAC.

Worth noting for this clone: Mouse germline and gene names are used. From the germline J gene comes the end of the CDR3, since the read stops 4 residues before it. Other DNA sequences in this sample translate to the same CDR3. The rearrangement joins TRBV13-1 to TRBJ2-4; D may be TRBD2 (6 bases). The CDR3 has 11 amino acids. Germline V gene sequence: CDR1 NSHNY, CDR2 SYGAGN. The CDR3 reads CASRLGNTLYF. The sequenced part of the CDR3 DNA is TGTGCCAGCAGACTGGGAAAC.

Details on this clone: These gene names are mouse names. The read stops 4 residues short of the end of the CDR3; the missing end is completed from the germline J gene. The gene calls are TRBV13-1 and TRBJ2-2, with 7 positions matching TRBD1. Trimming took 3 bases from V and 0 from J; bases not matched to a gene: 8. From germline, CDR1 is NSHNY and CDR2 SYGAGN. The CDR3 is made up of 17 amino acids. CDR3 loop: CASSATGAFANTGQLYF. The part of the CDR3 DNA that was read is TGTGCCAGCAGTGCCACAGGGGCTTTCGCAAACACCGGG.

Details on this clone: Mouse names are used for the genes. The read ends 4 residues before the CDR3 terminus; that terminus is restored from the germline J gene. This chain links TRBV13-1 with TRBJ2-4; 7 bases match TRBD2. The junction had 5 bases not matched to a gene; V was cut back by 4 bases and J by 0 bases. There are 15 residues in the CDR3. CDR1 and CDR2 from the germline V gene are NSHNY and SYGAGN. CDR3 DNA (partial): TGTGCCAGCAGTAGACTGGGCAATAGTCAAAAC. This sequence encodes CASSRLGNSQN. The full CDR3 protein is CASSRLGNSQNTLYF.

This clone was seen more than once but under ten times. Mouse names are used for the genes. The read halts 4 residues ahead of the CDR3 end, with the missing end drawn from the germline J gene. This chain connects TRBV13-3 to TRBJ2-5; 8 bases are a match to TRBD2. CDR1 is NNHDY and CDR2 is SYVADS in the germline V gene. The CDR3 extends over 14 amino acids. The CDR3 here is CASSDTLGEDTQYF. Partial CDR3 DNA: TGTGCCAGCAGTGATACACTGGGGGAAGAC.

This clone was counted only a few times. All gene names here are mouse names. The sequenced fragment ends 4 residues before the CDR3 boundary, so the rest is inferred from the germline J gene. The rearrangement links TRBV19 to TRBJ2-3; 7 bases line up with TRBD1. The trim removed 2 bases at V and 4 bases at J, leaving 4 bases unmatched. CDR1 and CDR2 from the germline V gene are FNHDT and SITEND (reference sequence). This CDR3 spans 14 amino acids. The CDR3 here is CASSMQGESETLYF. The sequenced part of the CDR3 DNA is TGTGCCAGCAGTATGCAGGGGGAGTCAGAA.

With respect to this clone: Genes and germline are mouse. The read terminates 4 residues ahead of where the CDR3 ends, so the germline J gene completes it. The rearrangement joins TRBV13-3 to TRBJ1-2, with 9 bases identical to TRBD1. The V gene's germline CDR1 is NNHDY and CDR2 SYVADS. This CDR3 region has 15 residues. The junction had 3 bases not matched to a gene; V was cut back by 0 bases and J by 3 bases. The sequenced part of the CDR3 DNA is TGTGCCAGCAGTGATGACAGGGGGCGCGACTCC. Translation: CASSDDRGRDS. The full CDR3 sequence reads CASSDDRGRDSDYTF.

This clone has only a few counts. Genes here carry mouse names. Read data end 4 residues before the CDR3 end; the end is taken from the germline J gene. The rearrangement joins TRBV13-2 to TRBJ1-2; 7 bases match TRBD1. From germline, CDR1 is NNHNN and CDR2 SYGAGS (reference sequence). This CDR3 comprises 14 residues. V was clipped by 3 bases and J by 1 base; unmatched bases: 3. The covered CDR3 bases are TGTGCCAGCGGTGCGCGGGACAGAAACTCC. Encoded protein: CASGARDRNS. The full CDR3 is CASGARDRNSDYTF.

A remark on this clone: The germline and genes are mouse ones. The CDR3 sequence is CASSGSTGAETLYF. CDR3 DNA, as far as it was read: TGTGCCAGCAGTGGTTCTACTGGGGCAGAA. The chain is built from TRBV13-1 and TRBJ2-3; maybe TRBD2 (6 bases). The read halts 4 residues ahead of the CDR3 end, with the missing end drawn from the germline J gene. This CDR3 comprises 14 residues. With 3 bases removed from V and 3 bases from J, the gap between germline ends came to 11 bases. Germline CDR1 and CDR2: NSHNY and SYGAGN.

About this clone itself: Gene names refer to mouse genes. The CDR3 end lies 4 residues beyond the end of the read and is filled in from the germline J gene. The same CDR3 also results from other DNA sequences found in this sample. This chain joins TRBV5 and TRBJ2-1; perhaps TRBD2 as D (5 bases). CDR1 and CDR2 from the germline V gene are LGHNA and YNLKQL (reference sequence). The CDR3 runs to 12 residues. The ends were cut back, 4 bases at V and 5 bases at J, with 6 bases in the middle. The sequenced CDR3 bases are TGTGCCAGCAGCCCGACTGATGCT. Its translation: CASSPTDA. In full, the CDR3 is CASSPTDAEQFF.

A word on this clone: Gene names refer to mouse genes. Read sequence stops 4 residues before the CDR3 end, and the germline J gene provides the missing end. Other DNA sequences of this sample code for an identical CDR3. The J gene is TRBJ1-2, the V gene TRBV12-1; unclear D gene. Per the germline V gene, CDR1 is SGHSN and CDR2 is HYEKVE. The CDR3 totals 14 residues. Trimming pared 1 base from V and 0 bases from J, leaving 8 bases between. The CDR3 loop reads CASSLQPANSDYTF. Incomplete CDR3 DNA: TGTGCCAGCTCTCTACAGCCTGCAAACTCC.

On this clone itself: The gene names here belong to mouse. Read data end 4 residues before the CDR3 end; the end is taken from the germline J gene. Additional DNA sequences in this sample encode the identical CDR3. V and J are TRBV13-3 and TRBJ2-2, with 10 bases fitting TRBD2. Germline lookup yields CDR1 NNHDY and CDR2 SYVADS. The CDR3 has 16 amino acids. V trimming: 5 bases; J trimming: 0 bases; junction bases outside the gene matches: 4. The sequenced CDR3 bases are TGTGCCAGCAGCCCACTGGGGGGGGCAAACACCGGG. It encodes CASSPLGGANTG. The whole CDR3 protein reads CASSPLGGANTGQLYF.

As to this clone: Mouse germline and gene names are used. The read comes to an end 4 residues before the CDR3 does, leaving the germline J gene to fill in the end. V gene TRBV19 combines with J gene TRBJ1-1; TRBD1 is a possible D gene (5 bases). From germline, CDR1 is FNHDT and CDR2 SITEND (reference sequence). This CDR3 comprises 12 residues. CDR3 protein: CASSPWGTEVFF. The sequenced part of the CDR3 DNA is TGTGCCAGCAGTCCGTGGGGGACA. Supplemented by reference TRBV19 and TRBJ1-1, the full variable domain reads GGIITQTPKFLIGQEGQKLTLKCQQNFNHDTMYWYRQDSGKGLRLIYYSITENDLQKGDLSEGYDASREKKSSFSLTVTSAQKNEMAVFLCASSPWGTEVFFGKGTRLTVV.

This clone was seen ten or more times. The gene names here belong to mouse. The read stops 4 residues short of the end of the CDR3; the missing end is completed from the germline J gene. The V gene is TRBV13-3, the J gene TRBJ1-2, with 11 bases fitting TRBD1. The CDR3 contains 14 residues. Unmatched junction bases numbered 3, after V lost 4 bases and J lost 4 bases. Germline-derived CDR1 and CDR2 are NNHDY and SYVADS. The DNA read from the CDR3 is TGTGCCAGCAGTCGGACAGGGGGCGGCTCC. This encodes CASSRTGGGS. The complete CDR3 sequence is CASSRTGGGSDYTF.